This TCR beta chain was captured in a study of vaccination and CD4 T cells after COVID-19 (dated by TCRdb to between 2021 and 2023). Background for the entire study: Every convalescent patient had a positive nasal swab PCR test for SARS-CoV-2, with mild disease in about nine patients and severe disease in one. In the convalescent cohort there were six males and four females, among whom were two Hispanic individuals, seven Caucasians, two Asians and one multiracial person. Participants got two doses of the Pfizer-BioNTech BNT162b2 vaccine (n=8) or two doses of the Moderna mRNA-1273 vaccine (n=2). Post-COVID blood samples were collected from convalescent patients a median of around 96 days after diagnosis, with a range of about 30 to 180 days. Post-vaccine blood samples were obtained a median of roughly 75 days after the second vaccine dose, with a range of about 14 to 241 days. The cultures were stimulated with overlapping spike peptide pools from SARS-CoV-2 and from the common cold coronaviruses HCoV-NL63, HCoV-OC43 and HCoV-229E. In control cultures, a CEFX viral epitope pool was used as positive control, an HIV-1 Nef peptide pool was used as negative control, or no peptide was added. In ten to eleven COVID-19 convalescent patients and a handful of infection-naive healthy vaccine recipients, researchers compared the spike-specific CD4+ TCR repertoire from before mRNA vaccination with the repertoire from after.

The sample's treatment or condition label, decoded: approximately nine-day PBMC culture with coronavirus spike peptide pools or control peptides (ViraFEST assay). The ViraFEST assay was used in the study, in which antigen-specific T cells were expanded with peptide pools and expanded clonotypes were subsequently identified by TCR sequencing. The positive SARS-CoV-2 PCR tests of the convalescent patients were dated from March to December 2020, before the Alpha, Beta and Delta variants emerged in the United States. Each well held roughly 2.2 million PBMCs cultured in IMDM containing around 5% human AB serum and roughly 9.7 IU/ml IL-2, with 7.5 to 10 ug/ml peptide pools added. On days 3 and 7, half of the culture medium was replaced with fresh IL-2-containing medium. After less than 12 days of culture, CD4+ T cells were isolated by negative selection using the EasySep CD4+ T cell isolation kit. Ficoll-Paque Plus gradient centrifugation was used to isolate PBMCs from whole blood, and the isolated PBMCs were then either used fresh or cryopreserved at -140C. Culture conditions were generally each tested in triplicate wells.

The CDR3 contains 16 residues, cysteine and phenylalanine counted. The kept DNA is CDR3 alone, 48 bases in frame from the first base. Germline trimming amounts to 4 bases on V and 2 bases on J, with 2 as the count of junction bases outside the gene matches. CDR1 and CDR2, looked up from the germline V gene, are KGHDR and SFDVKD. Regarding this clonotype: It has no known antigen specificity. Nothing much larger sits one base from this clone, and base qualities are not available.

General conclusions and limits of the study: Of the vaccine-specific clones in convalescent patients, 304 of 307, or nearly all, reacted only to SARS-CoV-2 spike and did not cross-react with common cold coronaviruses. Only a relatively small number of convalescent patients were included in the study, and early timepoints following natural infection were not analyzed. Among the post-vaccine SARS-CoV-2-reactive clones in convalescent patients, a median approximately 90% showed up only after vaccination, which suggests vaccine-specific priming. The median count of SARS-CoV-2-reactive clonotypes went up from 20 to 25 after infection to 35 to 40 after vaccination, although the change was not significant.

Receptor amplification or capture employed PCR. At the Johns Hopkins FTIC core, DNA from the cultured CD4+ T cells underwent TCR sequencing with the Oncomine TCR Beta short-read assay. The QIAamp micro DNA kit was used to extract genomic DNA from the cultured CD4+ T cells. Oncomine TCR Beta libraries from cultured CD4+ T cells were pooled with unique dual indexes and sequenced on an Illumina iSeq 100. Under the source paper's analysis protocol: Non-productive sequences were filtered out, and CDR3s that did not start with C, did not end with F or W, or were shorter than 7 amino acids were discarded. The MANAFEST web application was used to identify antigen-specific clonotypes by comparing peptide-stimulated wells against reference wells and other culture wells. To be called positive, a clone needed an FDR below 0.05, an odds ratio above 5, and a productive frequency above 0.1% in at least two of three replicate wells. A clonotype counted as cross-reactive if it showed significant expansion both in the SARS-CoV-2 spike wells and in at least one common cold coronavirus spike condition. Using R version 3.6.1, CDR3 homology was evaluated through Levenshtein distances (stringdist) along with unrooted phylogenetic trees (ape). TCRdb cleaned the public reads at Q25 with fastp, built clones with MiXCR and kept in-frame beta chains. Rows are combined by CDR3 protein, so each entry shows the most common genes and DNA. The V and J calls here are based on TCRdb, not the publication. This sample holds about 15,000 distinct CDR3 sequences; 40% to 55% were observed only once. The leading ten clones occupy around 15% of the sample.

This TCR was sampled from a human donor who had recovered from COVID-19. The specimen comprised CD4+ T cells from blood, cultured in vitro, sampled before SARS-CoV-2 vaccination. This chain joins TRBV24-1 to TRBJ2-1; TRBD2 agrees with 12 junctional bases. The encoded CDR3 is CATSDPSGRAYNEQFF. In nucleotides, the sequence is TGTGCCACCAGTGACCCTAGCGGGAGGGCCTACAATGAGCAGTTCTTC.